A single sample gave rise to the 7 T cell receptor beta chains below, sequenced in a study of cytomegalovirus exposure and HLA in healthy donors. Sequencing used immunoSEQ multiplex PCR; TCRdb keeps in-frame clones, though not all of them. Of around 350,000 clones in the sample, about nine tenths were seen once. Sequencing was done on a sample of PBMCs. The receptors come from a woman aged 18-29 years in good health and CMV-seronegative.

This clone occurred once. Here the CDR3 reads CASSPTGSYSNQPQHF. The CDR3 region has the DNA TGTGCCAGCTCACCGACAGGGTCTTATAGCAATCAGCCCCAGCATTTT. This chain connects TRBV18 to TRBJ1-5, with 7 bases matching TRBD1. Germline CDR1 and CDR2: KGHSH and LQKENI. The CDR3 spans 16 residues. J gave up 0 bases and V 3 bases, and 5 bases lay outside the gene matches.

The chain recombines TRBV15 with TRBJ2-7; the D gene is possibly TRBD2 (6 bases). CDR3 length: 15 residues. In germline, CDR1 is LNHNV, CDR2 YYDKDF (reference sequence). Trimming removed 4 bases at V and 3 bases at J, with 16 bases between. This chain's CDR3 is CATSTRRDLRYEQYF. The CDR3 DNA is TGTGCCACCAGCACTCGGCGGGATCTTCGCTACGAGCAGTACTTC.

For the CDR3, the DNA is TGTGCCAGCAGCCATGGGACTTACAATGAGCAGTTCTTC. It specifies CASSHGTYNEQFF. V usage is TRBV27 and J usage is TRBJ2-1, with D possibly TRBD2 on 6 matching bases. Trimming pared 6 bases from V and 4 bases from J, leaving 10 bases between. CDR1 and CDR2 from the germline V gene are MNHEY and SMNVEV (reference sequence). The CDR3 has 13 residues.

The chain employs TRBV6-1 and TRBJ1-5; 10 nucleotides agree with TRBD1. There are 15 residues in the CDR3. Losses at the gene ends were 3 bases for V and 4 bases for J; bases not matched to a gene: 3. Germline loops: CDR1 MNHNS, CDR2 SASEGT. The CDR3 spells CASSELGQGNQPQHF. The CDR3 coding sequence is TGTGCCAGCAGTGAGCTGGGACAGGGGAATCAGCCCCAGCATTTT.

The chain uses TRBV7-9 and TRBJ2-1; 8 positions agree with TRBD2. The CDR3 is 15 residues long. The V and J ends lost 1 base and 3 bases, in that order; junction bases with no gene match: 2. Looked up from germline, CDR1 is SEHNR and CDR2 is FQNEAQ (reference sequence). The CDR3 DNA reads TGTGCCAGCAGCTTAGGACTAGCGTTCTACAATGAGCAGTTCTTC. This gives the protein CASSLGLAFYNEQFF.

The V gene is TRBV2, the J gene TRBJ2-5; D is perhaps TRBD2 (5 bases). Trimming left V 6 bases short and J 3 bases short, with 14 bases between. The germline V gene has CDR1 SNHLY and CDR2 FYNNEI. The CDR3 runs to 14 residues. CDR3 amino acids: CASREYRREETQYF. The DNA of the CDR3 is TGTGCCAGCAGGGAATATCGGCGGGAAGAGACCCAGTACTTC.

V is TRBV27 and J is TRBJ2-7; no reliable D call. Per the germline V gene, CDR1 is MNHEY and CDR2 is SMNVEV (reference sequence). Trimming pared 5 bases from V and 4 bases from J, leaving 12 bases between. The CDR3 sequence is 13 residues long. The CDR3 region has the DNA TGTGCCAGCAGTCCACTGACTGGGTACGAGCAGTACTTC. Residues: CASSPLTGYEQYF.